This TCR beta chain was documented in a study of blood T cell repertoires in COVID-19. This table comes from immunoSEQ multiplex PCR, and its TCRdb copy is limited to in-frame clones, with some not included. Found here are 100,000 to 150,000 clones, approximately 87% of them singletons; the top ten hold approximately 3.3%. This CDR3 comprises 14 residues. With V trimmed by 7 bases and J by 6 bases, 7 bases remained unmatched. In germline, CDR1 is WSHSY, CDR2 SAAADI. This receptor was taken from a woman aged 55-69 years with acute or convalescent COVID-19. V usage is TRBV10-2 and J usage is TRBJ2-7, with 12 bases lining up with TRBD2. Sequenced: peripheral blood. In DNA form, the CDR3 reads TGCGCCAGCAAGGGACTAGCGGGTTGGGGCGAGCAGTACTTC. As protein: CASKGLAGWGEQYF.